Listed below are T cell receptor beta chains from one sample, sequenced in a study of T cell responses to AZD1222 COVID-19 vaccine. TCRdb keeps only in-frame clones here, not all; method: immunoSEQ multiplex PCR. The profile shows 110,000 to 150,000 clones, 88% of them singletons. The material sequenced was peripheral blood, taken 28 days after the second AZD1222 dose. The receptors shown here come from an adult who received the AZD1222 COVID-19 vaccine. CDR3s include the opening cysteine and the closing phenylalanine or tryptophan. A D gene is named only where the DNA matches it firmly. The listing skips clone size in some rows; elsewhere it reads once, few, many or a size class.

J	V	D	size	DNA	CDR3
TRBJ2-5	TRBV6-2/TRBV6-3	NA	NA	TGTGCCAGCAGCCGATTAGGGGAGACCCAGTACTTC	CASSRLGETQYF
TRBJ2-7	TRBV5-1	TRBD2	NA	TGCGCCAGCAGCTGGCCGGGAGCGGGAGGAAAAAGCTCCTACGAGCAGTACTTC	CASSWPGAGGKSSYEQYF
TRBJ1-6	TRBV5-1	NA	NA	TGCGCCAGCAGCTTGGGAGGGAGCTCCTATAATTCACCCCTCCACTTT	CASSLGGSSYNSPLHF
TRBJ2-1	TRBV6-5	TRBD2	NA	TGTGCCAGCAGTTCGATACCGGGAGGTTCCTACAATGAGCAGTTCTTC	CASSSIPGGSYNEQFF
TRBJ2-1	TRBV14	NA	few	TGTGCCAGCAGCCAGTACCAGGGAGGACCCAATGAGCAGTTCTTC	CASSQYQGGPNEQFF
TRBJ2-5	TRBV19	NA	NA	TGTGCCAGTAGTGGAGAGATTCTTGAGACCCAGTACTTC	CASSGEILETQYF
TRBJ2-6	TRBV5-1	NA	NA	TGCGCCAGCAGCGGGCAAGGGTCTGGGGCCAACGTCCTGACTTTC	CASSGQGSGANVLTF
TRBJ2-3	TRBV5-4	TRBD1	once	TGTGCCAGCAGCTATCCGGGACAGGGATCCACAGATACGCAGTATTTT	CASSYPGQGSTDTQYF
TRBJ1-1	TRBV7-9	NA	NA	TGTGCCAGCAGCTCGGTTGGGTCTTCCATGAACACTGAAGCTTTCTTT	CASSSVGSSMNTEAFF
TRBJ2-3	TRBV29-1	NA	NA	TGCAGCGTTGAGGTAAACACAGATACGCAGTATTTT	CSVEVNTDTQYF
TRBJ1-2	TRBV4-3	NA	NA	TGCGCCAGCAGCCAAGATTGGGACTATGGCTACACCTTC	CASSQDWDYGYTF
TRBJ1-2	TRBV3-1/TRBV3-2	TRBD1	NA	TGTGCCAGCAGCTCCTGGACAGGGGGCACAGATGGCTACACCTTC	CASSSWTGGTDGYTF
TRBJ1-1	TRBV5-1	NA	NA	TGCGCCAGCAGCTTGGTTCCTAATAGGGGGGCGGGATCGGTTACTGAAGCTTTCTTT	CASSLVPNRGAGSVTEAFF
TRBJ1-6	TRBV28	TRBD1	NA	TGTGCCAGCACTTTGGGTCAGGGGGTGGCCGAGAGTTCACCCCTCCACTTT	CASTLGQGVAESSPLHF
TRBJ1-6	TRBV7-9	TRBD1	NA	TGTGCCAGCAGCTTGACCAGGGACAGGGGTTCACCCCTCCACTTT	CASSLTRDRGSPLHF
TRBJ1-2	TRBV7-3	TRBD1	NA	TGTGCCAGCAGTTTAGACAGGGTTGGCTACACCTTC	CASSLDRVGYTF
TRBJ1-2	TRBV5-1	TRBD1	NA	TGCGCCAGCAGCTTGCTACAGGGGGCGCAGAGTGGCTACACCTTC	CASSLLQGAQSGYTF
TRBJ1-5	TRBV5-6	NA	few	TGTGCCAGCAGCTTTGGCCAGAATCAGCCCCAGCATTTT	CASSFGQNQPQHF
TRBJ2-2	TRBV28	TRBD1	NA	TGTGCCAGCAGCTACCAGGGGGCTAGGTTCGCCGGGGAGCTGTTTTTT	CASSYQGARFAGELFF
TRBJ1-2	TRBV5-6	NA	NA	TGTGCCAGCAGCTGGGACATCGGATCGGGAATTAACTATGGCTACACCTTC	CASSWDIGSGINYGYTF
TRBJ2-2	TRBV23-1	TRBD1	few	TGCGCCAGGGGGACAGGTGGAAACACCGGGGAGCTGTTTTTT	CARGTGGNTGELFF
TRBJ2-1	TRBV7-8	NA	NA	TGTGCCAGCAGCCCTAAGTCAAATGAGCAGTTCTTC	CASSPKSNEQFF
TRBJ1-2	TRBV6-5	NA	NA	TGTGCCAGCAGTCAAAATCTCCAGGCTTATGGCTACACCTTC	CASSQNLQAYGYTF
TRBJ2-5	TRBV11-1	TRBD1	NA	TGTGCCAGCACCACAGGGGTATCGGGGACCCAGTACTTC	CASTTGVSGTQYF
TRBJ1-1	TRBV11-3	NA	NA	TGTGCCAGCAGCCTAGATCCGGCGAATGTGAACCCGCCGGGATTTTTTAAAAACACTGAAGCTTTCTTT	CASSLDPANVNPPGFFKNTEAFF
TRBJ2-1	TRBV28	TRBD2	NA	TGTGCCAGCAGGAGAAGACTAGCCCCCTACAATGAGCAGTTCTTC	CASRRRLAPYNEQFF